The rows below give T cell receptor beta chains drawn from one sample of a study of persistence of HIV-infected CD4 T cells. Produced via immunoSEQ multiplex PCR; TCRdb's table is partial and in-frame only. The table includes over 60,000 clones, less than 85% detected once. Antigens of these TCRs are unknown. The material was CD4+ T cells sorted from PBMCs after approximately 19-hour stimulation, obtained from a patient who received antiretroviral therapy. Receptor source: an adult man with HIV who was CMV-seropositive. Both conserved end residues are part of each CDR3. A D gene is named only where the DNA matches it firmly. Rows give clone size only sometimes, using once, few, many, or a class for an expanded clone.

clone_size	d_call	v_call	j_call	cdr3_nt	cdr3_aa
.	TRBD1	TRBV29-1	TRBJ2-7	TGCAGCGTTGAGCCCCGACAGGGCTACGAGCAGTACTTC	CSVEPRQGYEQYF
.	.	TRBV3-1/TRBV3-2	TRBJ2-4	TGTGCCAGCAGCCAAGCTCGAGGCGGGACTCAGTACTTC	CASSQARGGTQYF
once	.	TRBV9	TRBJ1-4	TGTGCCAGCAGCGTAGGGGGGGCAACTAATGAAAAACTGTTTTTT	CASSVGGATNEKLFF
.	.	TRBV15	TRBJ2-3	TGTGCCACCAGCAGAGAAGGTGATACGCAGTATTTT	CATSREGDTQYF
.	.	TRBV6-5	TRBJ2-2	TGTGCCAGCCGCAGGCCCCAAACGAACACCGGGGAGCTGTTTTTT	CASRRPQTNTGELFF
.	.	TRBV6-1	TRBJ1-5	TGTGCCAGCAGTGAACGACGGAGCAATCAGCCCCAGCATTTT	CASSERRSNQPQHF
.	TRBD1	TRBV5-4	TRBJ1-2	TGTGCCAGCATTCTGGACAGGGGCTACAATGGCTACACCTTC	CASILDRGYNGYTF
.	.	TRBV2	TRBJ2-7	TGTGCCAGCAAATGGGATTCGGGGGACTCCTACGAGCAGTACTTC	CASKWDSGDSYEQYF
.	TRBD1	TRBV18	TRBJ1-6	TGTGCCAGCTCACCAGAAGGGACAGAAAATTCACCCCTCCACTTT	CASSPEGTENSPLHF
.	.	TRBV5-1	TRBJ2-3	TGCGCCAGCAGCTTGGTTGCGACCAGGGGAGATACGCAGTATTTT	CASSLVATRGDTQYF
.	TRBD1	TRBV6-5	TRBJ1-2	TGTGCCAGCAGTCGGACAGGGCCTAACTATGGCTACACCTTC	CASSRTGPNYGYTF
.	.	TRBV27	TRBJ1-1	TGTGCCAGCAGTTCATCCTCCATGAACACTGAAGCTTTCTTT	CASSSSSMNTEAFF